The clone carrying this TCR beta chain was seen only a few times. This sample is part of a study of cytomegalovirus exposure and HLA in healthy donors. As for the study in general: Researchers previously reported finding fewer than 120 million unique TCR beta sequences from roughly 170 million T cells. Of around 400 genotyped donors, roughly 80% grouped in the Caucasian-associated ancestry cluster.

The CDR3 is made up of 12 amino acids. V gave up 4 bases and J gave up 5 bases, with 8 bases separating them. CDR1 SGHTS and CDR2 YDEGEE come from the germline V gene. The PCR ran on 60 Vbeta and 13 Jbeta primers. The data were produced by immunoSEQ multiplex PCR, yet TCRdb's version contains in-frame clones alone and is incomplete. The sample includes approximately 160,000 clones, roughly two thirds of them seen just once. The chain couples TRBV5-8 to TRBJ2-3; D call uncertain. This receptor was obtained from a woman in her forties in good health and CMV-seropositive. The material sequenced was PBMCs. The CDR3 loop reads CASSPRRDTQYF. CDR3 DNA: TGTGCCAGCAGCCCGAGGAGAGATACGCAGTATTTT. Looking up the rest from reference TRBV5-8 and TRBJ2-3 gives the full variable domain: EAGVTQSPTHLIKTRGQQATLRCSPISGHTSVYWYQQALGLGLQFLLWYDEGEERNRGNFPPRFSGRQFPNYSSELNVNALELEDSALYLCASSPRRDTQYFGPGTRLTVL.